These 13 T cell receptor beta chains came from one sample sequenced in a study of cytomegalovirus exposure and HLA in healthy donors. PCR was performed using 60 Vbeta and 13 Jbeta primers. This table comes from immunoSEQ multiplex PCR, and its TCRdb copy is limited to in-frame clones, with some not included. The table has about 200,000 clones, approximately 78% seen once. The sequencing sample was made of PBMCs. These receptors all stem from a woman in her 40s in good health and CMV-seronegative.

The gene calls are TRBV5-4 and TRBJ2-7, with 9 bases matching TRBD2. V lost 0 bases and J lost 0; bases outside the gene matches: 7. In germline, CDR1 is SGHNT, CDR2 YYREEE (reference sequence). CDR3 length: 17 amino acids. CDR3 in amino acids: CASSLAASGTRSYEQYF. CDR3 coding DNA: TGTGCCAGCAGCTTGGCGGCTAGCGGGACCCGCTCCTACGAGCAGTACTTC.

The chain employs TRBV18 and TRBJ1-1; tentative D call: TRBD1 (5 bases). Trimming removed 3 bases at V and 1 base at J, with 9 bases between. The germline V gene has CDR1 KGHSH and CDR2 LQKENI. The CDR3 sequence is 14 residues long. CDR3 DNA sequence: TGTGCCAGCTCACCTGACAGACGGAACACTGAAGCTTTCTTT. Encoded protein: CASSPDRRNTEAFF.

The chain couples TRBV19 to TRBJ2-1, with 11 nucleotides matching TRBD2. Germline V CDR1 and CDR2: LNHDA, SQIVND (reference sequence). J was trimmed by 5 bases and V by 1 base; bases with no gene match: 7. This CDR3 has 17 amino acids. The CDR3 DNA reads as TGTGCCAGTAGTATAGGGATGACTAGCGGGATGGACAATGAGCAGTTCTTC. It specifies CASSIGMTSGMDNEQFF.

V gene TRBV5-1 combines with J gene TRBJ2-2; D gene unclear. In germline, CDR1 is SGHRS, CDR2 YFSETQ. This CDR3 is 15 amino acids long. Trimming shortened V by 1 base and J by 2 bases, and 9 bases separated the two germline ends. The CDR3 nucleotides read TGCGCCAGCAGCTTGCGGAGCCTAAACACCGGGGAGCTGTTTTTT. Its protein product is CASSLRSLNTGELFF.

The chain employs TRBV2 and TRBJ1-1; possible D gene TRBD1, 6 bases. The CDR3 loop spans 14 amino acids. Deletions cut 6 bases from V and 6 bases from J, with 17 bases between. The germline V gene has CDR1 SNHLY and CDR2 FYNNEI. The CDR3, as DNA: TGTGCCAGCAGGGGACACGGTTTAGGACCTGAAGCTTTCTTT. Translation gives CASRGHGLGPEAFF.

The chain recombines TRBV11-2 with TRBJ2-7, with 7 bases matching TRBD1. V shed 0 bases and J 5 bases; nucleotides not matched to a gene: 4. CDR3 length equals 14 residues. Germline V gene lookup returns CDR1 SGHAT and CDR2 FQNNGV. CDR3 nucleotide sequence: TGTGCCAGCAGCTTAGACAGGGGGTTAAACGAGCAGTACTTC. Translated: CASSLDRGLNEQYF. The whole variable domain, remainder taken from reference TRBV11-2 and TRBJ2-7, is EAGVAQSPRYKIIEKRQSVAFWCNPISGHATLYWYQQILGQGPKLLIQFQNNGVVDDSQLPKDRFSAERLKGVDSTLKIQPAKLEDSAVYLCASSLDRGLNEQYFGPGTRLTVT.

The chain uses TRBV5-1 and TRBJ1-1; no firm D call. The V gene's germline CDR1 is SGHRS and CDR2 YFSETQ. The CDR3 totals 14 residues. Trimming took 4 bases from V and 1 from J, leaving 11 bases between them. CDR3 nucleotides: TGCGCCAGCAGCCTTCGAGCGGAGAACACTGAAGCTTTCTTT. Translating gives CASSLRAENTEAFF.

This clone occurred a few times. This rearrangement joins TRBV2 to TRBJ1-1, with a tentative D call TRBD1 (5 bases). Germline CDR1 and CDR2: SNHLY and FYNNEI. V lost 4 bases and J 1 base, leaving 7 bases between the germline ends. This CDR3 is 13 amino acids long. CDR3 nucleotide sequence: TGTGCCAGCAGTGGGACATCGAACACTGAAGCTTTCTTT. It yields the protein CASSGTSNTEAFF.

V gene TRBV19 combines with J gene TRBJ1-1; D may be TRBD1 (5 bases). Germline values: CDR1 LNHDA, CDR2 SQIVND (reference sequence). V dropped 5 bases and J dropped 0 bases, with 7 bases sitting between them. CDR3 size: 13 residues. The CDR3 here is CASSDSMNTEAFF. CDR3 in DNA: TGTGCCAGTAGTGACAGTATGAACACTGAAGCTTTCTTT.

This clone was seen only once. Relative to the germline gene, one junction end is altered; a read error may explain this. The chain employs TRBV7-9 and TRBJ1-2, with D hard to call. The CDR3 loop spans 12 amino acids. Germline V CDR1 and CDR2: SEHNR, FQNEAQ (reference sequence). CDR3 sequence (DNA): TGTTCCAGCTATCAGGTTAACTATGGCTACACCTTC. Translating it yields CSSYQVNYGYTF. Variable domain in full (rest from reference TRBV7-9 and TRBJ1-2): DTGVSQNPRHKITKRGQNVTFRCDPISEHNRLYWYRQTLGQGPEFLTYFQNEAQLEKSRLLSDRFSAERPKGSFSTLEIQRTEQGDSAMYLCSSYQVNYGYTFGSGTRLTVV.

The chain couples TRBV7-6 to TRBJ2-1; 9 bases are shared with TRBD2. Germline V lookup: CDR1 SGHVS, CDR2 FNYEAQ. Trimming removed 1 base from V and 1 base from J; junction bases left unmatched: 14. This CDR3 is built from 20 residues. The CDR3 DNA is TGTGCCAGCAGCTTAGGTAGACTAGCGGATTTTTGGGGGTCCTACAATGAGCAGTTCTTC. It specifies CASSLGRLADFWGSYNEQFF.

This chain connects TRBV18 to TRBJ1-1; TRBD1 matches 12 bases. The length of the CDR3 is 17 residues. V lost 0 bases and J lost 4; bases outside the gene matches: 6. The V gene's germline CDR1 is KGHSH and CDR2 LQKENI. The CDR3 DNA is TGTGCCAGCTCACCACCCGGGACAGGGGGCCGGATCACTGAAGCTTTCTTT. It is translated as CASSPPGTGGRITEAFF. The full variable domain, its missing parts supplied by reference TRBV18 and TRBJ1-1, is NAGVMQNPRHLVRRRGQEARLRCSPMKGHSHVYWYRQLPEEGLKFMVYLQKENIIDESGMPKERFSAEFPKEGPSILRIQQVVRGDSAAYFCASSPPGTGGRITEAFFGQGTRLTVV.

This clone is a singleton in its sample. J is TRBJ2-7 and V is TRBV4-1; TRBD2 aligns across 10 bases. V lost 2 bases and J lost 2; bases outside the gene matches: 3. Germline V gives CDR1 MGHRA, CDR2 YSYEKL. The CDR3 length is 15 residues. CDR3: CASSQWTSGAYEQYF. In nucleotides, the CDR3 is TGCGCCAGCAGCCAATGGACTAGCGGTGCCTACGAGCAGTACTTC.